This TCR beta chain was captured in a study of control samples from healthy donors and cancer patients. Germline loops: CDR1 LNHDA, CDR2 SQIVND (reference sequence). Trimming pared 8 bases from V and 2 bases from J, leaving 9 bases between. The CDR3 consists of 12 residues. This clone was detected once. Clones were sequenced by immunoSEQ multiplex PCR, and TCRdb holds only the in-frame ones, with some missing. The table lists 90,000 to 100,000 clones, around 89% of them singletons. The sequencing sample was made of blood. This rearrangement joins TRBV19 to TRBJ1-2, with D hard to call. This TCR derives from a woman in her 70s in good health. The CDR3 DNA sequence: TGTGCCAGTTCCAATACGAACTATGGCTACACCTTC. This sequence encodes CASSNTNYGYTF.